The sample holds one count of the clone carrying this T cell receptor (beta chain). Germline assignment: CDR1 KGHSH and CDR2 LQKENI. Germline trimming cut 5 bases from V and 1 base from J; bases unmatched to any gene: 9. This CDR3 spans 18 amino acids. The protocol was immunoSEQ multiplex PCR, while the TCRdb copy is restricted to in-frame clones and leaves out a portion. The top ten hold roughly 8% of the sample, which has 250,000 to 350,000 clones, 70% to 90% seen once. The data stem from a study of blood T cell repertoires in COVID-19. The receptor was isolated from a woman in her forties or fifties who had recovered from COVID-19. Input material: peripheral blood. V usage is TRBV18 and J usage is TRBJ2-6; 9 bases are shared with TRBD1. CDR3 protein: CASSGPGQGMSGANVLTF. CDR3 DNA: TGTGCCAGCTCAGGACCGGGACAGGGCATGTCTGGGGCCAACGTCCTGACTTTC.